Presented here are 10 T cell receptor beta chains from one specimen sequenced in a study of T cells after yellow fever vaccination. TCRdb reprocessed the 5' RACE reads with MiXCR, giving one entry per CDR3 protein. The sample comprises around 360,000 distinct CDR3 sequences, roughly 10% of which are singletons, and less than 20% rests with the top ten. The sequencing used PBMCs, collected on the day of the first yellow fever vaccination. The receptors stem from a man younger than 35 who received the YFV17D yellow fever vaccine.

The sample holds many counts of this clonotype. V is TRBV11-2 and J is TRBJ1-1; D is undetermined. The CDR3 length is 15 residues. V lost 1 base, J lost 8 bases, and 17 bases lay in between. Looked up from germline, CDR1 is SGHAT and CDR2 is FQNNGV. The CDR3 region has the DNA TGTGCCAGCAGCTTAGGTTCGGCTCCCGACCGAGAAGCTTTCTTT. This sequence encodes CASSLGSAPDREAFF.

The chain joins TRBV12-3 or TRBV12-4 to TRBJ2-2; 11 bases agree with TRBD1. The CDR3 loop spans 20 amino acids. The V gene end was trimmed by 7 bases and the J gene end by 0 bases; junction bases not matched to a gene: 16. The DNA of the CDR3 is TGTGCCAGCACCCGCGGGGTAGGGACAGGGGGGGATTCGAACACCGGGGAGCTGTTTTTT. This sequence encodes CASTRGVGTGGDSNTGELFF.

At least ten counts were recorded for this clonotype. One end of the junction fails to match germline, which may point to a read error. CDR3 nucleotides: TGTGCTAGCAGCTACGGACCCGTTGGGGGTGAGCAGTTCTTC. This translates into CASSYGPVGGEQFF. J is TRBJ2-1 and V is TRBV7-7; D assignment may be TRBD1 or TRBD2 (5 bases each). From germline, CDR1 is SSHAT and CDR2 FNYEAQ (reference sequence). The CDR3 sequence is 14 residues long.

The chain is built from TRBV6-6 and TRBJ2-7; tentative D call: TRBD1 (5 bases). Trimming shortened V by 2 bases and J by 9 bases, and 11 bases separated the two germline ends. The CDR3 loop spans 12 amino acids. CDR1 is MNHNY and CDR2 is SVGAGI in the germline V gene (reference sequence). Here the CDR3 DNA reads TGTGCCAGCAGTTACCCTCAGGGCGGGCAGTACGTC. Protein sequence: CASSYPQGGQYV.

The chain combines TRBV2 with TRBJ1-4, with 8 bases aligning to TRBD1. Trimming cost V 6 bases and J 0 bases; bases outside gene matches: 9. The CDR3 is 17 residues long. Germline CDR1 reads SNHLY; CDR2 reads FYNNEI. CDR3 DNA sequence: TGTGCCAGCAGGACACGGGACAGGACTCCAACTAATGAAAAACTGTTTTTT. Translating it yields CASRTRDRTPTNEKLFF.

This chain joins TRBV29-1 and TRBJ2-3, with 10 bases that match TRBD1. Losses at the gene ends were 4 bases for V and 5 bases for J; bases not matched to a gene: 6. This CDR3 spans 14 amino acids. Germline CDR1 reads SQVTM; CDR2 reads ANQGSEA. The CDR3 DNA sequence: TGCAGCGTTGGATGGGACAGGGGACGAGATACGCAGTATTTT. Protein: CSVGWDRGRDTQYF.

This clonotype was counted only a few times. For the CDR3, the DNA is TGCGCCAGCAGCCAGAGAATACGACAGGGCAGCACAGATACGCAGTATTTT. Protein product: CASSQRIRQGSTDTQYF. The V call is TRBV4-1, the J call TRBJ2-3; 7 bases align to TRBD1. Germline loops: CDR1 MGHRA, CDR2 YSYEKL. The CDR3 extends over 17 amino acids. Unmatched junction bases numbered 9, after V lost 3 bases and J lost 0 bases.

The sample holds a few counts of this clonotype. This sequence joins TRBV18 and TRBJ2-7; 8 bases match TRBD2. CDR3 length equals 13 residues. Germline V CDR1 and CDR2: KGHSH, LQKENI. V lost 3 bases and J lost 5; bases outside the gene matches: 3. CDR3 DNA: TGTGCCAGCTCACCGTTCGGGGGGGACGAGCAGTACGTC. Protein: CASSPFGGDEQYV.

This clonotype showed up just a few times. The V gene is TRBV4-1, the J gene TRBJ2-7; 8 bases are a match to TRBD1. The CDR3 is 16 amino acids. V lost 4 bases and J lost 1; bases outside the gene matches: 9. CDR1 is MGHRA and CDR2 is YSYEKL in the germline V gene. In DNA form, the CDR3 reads TGCGCCAGCAGCCTAAGGTGGACAGGGAATTCCTACGAGCAGTACTTC. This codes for CASSLRWTGNSYEQYF.

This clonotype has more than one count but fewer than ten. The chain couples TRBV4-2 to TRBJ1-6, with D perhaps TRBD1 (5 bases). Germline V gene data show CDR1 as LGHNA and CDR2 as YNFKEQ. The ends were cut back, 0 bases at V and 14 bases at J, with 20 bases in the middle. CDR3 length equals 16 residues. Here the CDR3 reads CASSQDSQRDGEALHF. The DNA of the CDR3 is TGTGCCAGCAGCCAAGACAGCCAGCGGGACGGAGAGGCCCTCCACTTT.